This T cell receptor (beta chain) was sequenced for a study of blood T cell repertoires in COVID-19. About the research overall: T cells, B-cell-depleted T cells, or PBMCs supplied cDNA or gDNA.

TCRdb's copy holds only in-frame clones and misses some; the assay was immunoSEQ multiplex PCR. Counted here are 20,000 to 30,000 clones, approximately 90% occurring once; the ten biggest clones make up approximately 2.6%. Germline lookup yields CDR1 MDHEN and CDR2 SYDVKM. This CDR3 spans 15 amino acids. Trimming pared 5 bases from V and 0 bases from J, leaving 11 bases between. This chain connects TRBV28 to TRBJ2-4; D might be TRBD2 (5 bases). The TCR was taken from a human donor in a cohort sampled during active COVID-19. The source material was peripheral blood. The CDR3, as DNA: TGTGCCAGCAGTAAACTCGGGGAAGCCAAAAACATTCAGTACTTC. Amino acid sequence: CASSKLGEAKNIQYF. Complete variable domain (other parts from reference TRBV28 and TRBJ2-4): DVKVTQSSRYLVKRTGEKVFLECVQDMDHENMFWYRQDPGLGLRLIYFSYDVKMKEKGDIPEGYSVSREKKERFSLILESASTNQTSMYLCASSKLGEAKNIQYFGAGTRLSVL.